The sequence of this T cell receptor beta chain was determined in a study of sequential checkpoint blockade in melanoma (dated by TCRdb to between 2017 and 2020). For the wider study: In a 1:1 randomization, patients received either first-line nivolumab then ipilimumab (arm A) or ipilimumab then nivolumab (arm B). Maintenance nivolumab was given following each of the two trial sequences. Study-wide findings and limitations: The response-prediction model combining TCR metrics and mutation burden needs validation in larger, independent patient cohorts.

The CDR3 goes from the cysteine to the phenylalanine over 15 residues. Left in the record is the CDR3 DNA by itself, 45 bases read in frame from the first base. Germline trimming: 3 bases from V, 6 bases from J; junction bases outside gene matches: 10. The germline V gene yields SGDLS for CDR1 and YYNGEE for CDR2. This clone was counted a single time. Its target antigen remains unknown. Per-base quality was not reported, and no clone a single base away is much larger than it. Taken with the paper, the label for treatment or condition translates to: randomized to nivolumab then ipilimumab (arm A) or the reverse (arm B). None of the patients in the trial had previously been given DNA-damaging chemotherapy. Thawed PBMCs were sorted on a FACS Aria II flow cytometer to isolate live CD3+CD8+ cells negative for CD19 and CD56. The samples were obtained from melanoma patients enrolled in CheckMate 064, an open-label, randomized phase II trial testing sequential checkpoint blockade. Peripheral blood mononuclear cells were collected by leukapheresis, purified with Ficoll-Paque, and frozen in human serum with about 9.2% DMSO. Immediately after sorting, the purity of the sorted blood CD3+CD8+ cells was confirmed to be >98%, and DNA was then extracted.

The immunoSEQ Assay was used to immunosequence TCRbeta CDR3 regions from genomic DNA. Before high-throughput sequencing, the genomic DNA was amplified using bias-controlled multiplex PCR. As for how the authors treated the data: To quantify the absolute abundance of each unique TCRbeta CDR3 region, the sequences were collapsed and filtered. Clonality, defined as 1 minus Pielou's evenness, was calculated using only productive rearrangements. A previously published method was used to identify clones whose frequencies were significantly greater in on-treatment samples than in baseline samples. TCRdb holds this immuneACCESS table with in-frame rearrangements only. Some clones are missing; in checked studies, unresolved V genes explain under half, and the rest has no known cause. V and J calls and clone size are as listed in that table; D and trimming were resolved from the DNA. The sample table contains 30,000 or so clones; only one count was recorded for approximately 81% of them. The ten largest make up around a sixth of the sample.

This receptor was identified in a human donor with melanoma. The chain is made from TRBV9 and TRBJ2-7, with 9 junctional bases fitting TRBD1. Sample: CD8+ T cells sorted from blood (inferred from file names), taken from a patient given nivolumab and ipilimumab in sequence. The CDR3 has the sequence CASSGSGQGFREQYF. The DNA sequence is as follows: TGTGCCAGCAGCGGATCGGGACAGGGTTTTCGCGAGCAGTACTTC.